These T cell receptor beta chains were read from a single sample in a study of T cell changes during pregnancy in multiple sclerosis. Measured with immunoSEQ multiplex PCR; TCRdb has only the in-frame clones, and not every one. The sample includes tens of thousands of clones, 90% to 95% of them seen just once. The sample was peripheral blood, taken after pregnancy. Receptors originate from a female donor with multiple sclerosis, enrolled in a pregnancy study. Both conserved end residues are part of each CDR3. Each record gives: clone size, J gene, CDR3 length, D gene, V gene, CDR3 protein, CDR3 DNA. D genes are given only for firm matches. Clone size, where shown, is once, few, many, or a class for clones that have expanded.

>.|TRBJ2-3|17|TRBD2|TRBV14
CASSQTWTSGNTDTQYF
TGTGCCAGCAGCCAAACCTGGACTAGCGGAAACACAGATACGCAGTATTTT
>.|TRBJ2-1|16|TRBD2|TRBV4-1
CASSHIAGSSYNEQFF
TGCGCCAGCAGCCATATAGCGGGTAGCTCCTACAATGAGCAGTTCTTC
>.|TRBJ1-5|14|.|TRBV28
CASSSGGVAWPQHF
TGTGCCAGCAGTTCGGGAGGAGTTGCCTGGCCCCAGCATTTT
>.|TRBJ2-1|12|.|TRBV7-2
CASSHPSNEQFF
TGTGCCAGCAGCCACCCGAGCAATGAGCAGTTCTTC
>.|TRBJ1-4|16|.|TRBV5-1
CASSPGAQGIAEKLFF
TGCGCCAGCAGCCCGGGTGCGCAGGGTATAGCTGAAAAACTGTTTTTT
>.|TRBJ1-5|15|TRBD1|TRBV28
CASGTTGGRNQPQHF
TGTGCCAGCGGGACCACAGGGGGCCGCAATCAGCCCCAGCATTTT
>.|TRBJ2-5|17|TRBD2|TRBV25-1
CASSELGLAVGTETQYF
TGTGCCAGCAGTGAATTGGGACTAGCGGTGGGTACAGAGACCCAGTACTTC
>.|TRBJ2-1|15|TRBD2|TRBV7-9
CASSPSGSSYNEQFF
TGTGCCAGCAGCCCCAGCGGGAGCTCCTACAATGAGCAGTTCTTC
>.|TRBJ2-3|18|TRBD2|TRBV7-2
CASSLRPSGRVSTDTQYF
TGTGCCAGCAGCTTAAGGCCTAGCGGGAGGGTTAGCACAGATACGCAGTATTTT
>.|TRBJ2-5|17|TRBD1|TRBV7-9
CASSSKLGQGSQETQYF
TGTGCCAGCAGCTCCAAGCTCGGACAGGGGTCCCAAGAGACCCAGTACTTC
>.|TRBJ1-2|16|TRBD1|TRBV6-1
CASSAKKGATNYGYTF
TGTGCCAGCAGTGCGAAGAAGGGGGCGACGAACTATGGCTACACCTTC
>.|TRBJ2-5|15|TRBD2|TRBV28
CASSFAGGGQETQYF
TGTGCCAGCAGTTTCGCGGGAGGGGGGCAAGAGACCCAGTACTTC
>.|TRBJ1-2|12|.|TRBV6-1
CASSDNSYGYTF
TGTGCCAGCAGTGACAACTCCTATGGCTACACCTTC
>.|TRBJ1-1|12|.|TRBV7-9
CASSADRREAFF
TGTGCCAGCAGCGCCGATAGGAGAGAAGCTTTCTTT
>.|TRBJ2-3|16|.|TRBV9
CASSPRTRGSTDTQYF
TGTGCCAGCAGCCCGAGGACCCGGGGAAGCACAGATACGCAGTATTTT
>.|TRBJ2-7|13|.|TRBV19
CASSIGGLDEQYF
TGTGCCAGTAGTATCGGGGGGCTCGACGAGCAGTACTTC
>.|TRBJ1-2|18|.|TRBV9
CASSVDGARPSPSYGYTF
TGTGCCAGCAGCGTAGACGGTGCCAGGCCTTCACCTTCCTATGGCTACACCTTC
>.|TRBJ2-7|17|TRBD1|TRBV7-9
CASSFHPGQAVKYEQYF
TGTGCCAGCAGCTTCCACCCGGGACAGGCGGTAAAATACGAGCAGTACTTC
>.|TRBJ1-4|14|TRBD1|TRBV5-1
CASSPDRGGEKLFF
TGCGCCAGCAGTCCAGACAGGGGTGGGGAAAAACTGTTTTTT
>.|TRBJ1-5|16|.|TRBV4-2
CASSQDWDTPNQPQHF
TGTGCCAGCAGCCAAGATTGGGACACGCCAAATCAGCCCCAGCATTTT
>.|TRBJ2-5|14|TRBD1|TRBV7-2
CASSTGQVGETQYF
TGTGCCAGCAGTACAGGACAGGTTGGGGAGACCCAGTACTTC
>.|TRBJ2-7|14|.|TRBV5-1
CASSPGLVAYEQYF
TGCGCCAGCAGCCCGGGACTGGTAGCCTACGAGCAGTACTTC
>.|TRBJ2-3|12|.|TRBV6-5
CASSSGGETQYF
TGTGCCAGCAGTAGCGGCGGGGAAACGCAGTATTTT
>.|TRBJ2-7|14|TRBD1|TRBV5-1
CASSLRQGSYEQYF
TGCGCCAGCAGCTTGAGACAGGGGTCCTACGAGCAGTACTTC
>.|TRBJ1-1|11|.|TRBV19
CASRRNTEAFF
TGTGCCAGTAGGAGGAACACTGAAGCTTTCTTT
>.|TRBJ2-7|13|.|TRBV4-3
CASSQDRGYEQYF
TGCGCCAGCAGCCAAGATCGGGGGTACGAGCAGTACTTC
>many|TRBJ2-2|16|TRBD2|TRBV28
CASSIPTSGRTGELFF
TGTGCCAGCAGTATTCCGACTAGCGGGAGGACCGGGGAGCTGTTTTTT
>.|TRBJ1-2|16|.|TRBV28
CASSLDPTTVYYGYTF
TGTGCCAGCAGTTTGGACCCTACGACAGTATACTATGGCTACACCTTC
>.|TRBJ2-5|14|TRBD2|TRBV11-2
CASSLRTSRETQYF
TGTGCCAGCAGCTTAAGGACTAGTCGGGAGACCCAGTACTTC
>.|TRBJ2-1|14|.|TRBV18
CASSDLLGGNEQFF
TGTGCCAGCTCAGATTTACTAGGTGGCAATGAGCAGTTCTTC
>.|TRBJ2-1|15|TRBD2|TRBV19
CASSTPSGVYNEQFF
TGTGCCAGTAGTACCCCTAGCGGAGTATACAATGAGCAGTTCTTC
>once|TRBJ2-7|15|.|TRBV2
CASRPQVTPYNEQYF
TGTGCCAGCAGACCCCAGGTTACGCCATACAACGAGCAGTACTTC
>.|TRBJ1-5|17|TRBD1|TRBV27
CASSRTGGLFNNQPQHF
TGTGCCAGCAGTCGTACAGGGGGGCTCTTCAACAATCAGCCCCAGCATTTT
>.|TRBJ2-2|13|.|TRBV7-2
CASSFRGGGELFF
TGTGCCAGCAGCTTTCGTGGCGGCGGGGAGCTGTTTTTT
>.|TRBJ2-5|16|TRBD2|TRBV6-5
CASSYGRLAGGFTQYF
TGTGCCAGCAGTTACGGGAGACTAGCGGGAGGTTTTACCCAGTACTTC
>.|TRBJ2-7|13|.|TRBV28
CASTLDNPYEQYF
TGTGCCAGCACCCTTGACAATCCCTACGAGCAGTACTTC
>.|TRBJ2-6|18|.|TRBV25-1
CASSDAGQLHSGANVLTF
TGTGCCAGCAGTGATGCGGGACAGTTACACTCTGGGGCCAACGTCCTGACTTTC
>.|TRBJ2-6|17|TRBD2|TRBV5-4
CASSVGGGAAGANVLTF
TGTGCCAGCAGCGTGGGGGGGGGTGCCGCTGGGGCCAACGTCCTGACTTTC